The entry below describes one T cell receptor (beta chain). The data stem from a study of T-cell reconstitution after alpha-beta-depleted transplantation in children. TCRbeta library construction was performed incorporating unique molecular identifiers. One entry per CDR3 protein results from TCRdb running MiXCR on the PCR reads. This sample carries 45,000 to 55,000 distinct CDR3 sequences, 9.2% of them seen once, and the ten largest clones take approximately 27%. The CDR3 length is 14 residues. The V gene end was trimmed by 5 bases and the J gene end by 4 bases; junction bases not matched to a gene: 5. Germline V gives CDR1 SGHDN, CDR2 FVKESK.

The chain links TRBV14 to TRBJ2-7, with 10 bases aligning to TRBD1. The input for sequencing was PBMCs, mostly from graft donor cells, taken 60 days after TCRalphabeta/CD19-depleted stem cell transplant. This sequence originates from a male patient aged 2 to 10 who had a stem cell transplant for chronic granulomatous disease, so the T cells may come from the graft donor. The CDR3 reads CASSVGTGEYEQYF. CDR3 coding DNA: TGTGCCAGCAGCGTCGGGACAGGGGAATACGAGCAGTACTTC.